These T cell receptor beta chains were read from a single sample in a study of T cell repertoires in cytomegalovirus infection. TCRdb fed the reads into MiXCR, producing one record per CDR3 protein. The table shows 650,000 to 900,000 distinct CDR3 sequences, with almost 30% occurring only once. These receptors are not linked to any known antigen. The sequencing used cultured CD8+ T cells from PBMCs, collected from culture after CMV antigen stimulation. These receptors came from a human donor in good health (CMV status not recorded). Some clones in this sample may be carry-over from other donors' samples. Each CDR3 is given without its conserved first and last residue.

v_gene,j_gene,CDR3aa
TRBV5-1,TRBJ2-4,ASSSNPTQGKGKNIQY
TRBV6-1,TRBJ1-2,ASSFSDSGYGYT
TRBV6-5,TRBJ1-2,ASSPLPTGGDANGYT
TRBV4-1,TRBJ2-3,ASSQSGLLTDTQY
TRBV6-5,TRBJ2-5,ASSGGLAGDYETQY
TRBV4-2,TRBJ2-5,ASSQDEVAGAQETQY
TRBV14,TRBJ2-1,ASSRTTDDEQF
TRBV20-1,TRBJ2-1,SARADGTGAYNEQF
TRBV23-1,TRBJ2-7,ASSFTGDISYEQY
TRBV5-1,TRBJ2-1,ASSLIKRGASYNEQF
TRBV7-3,TRBJ2-2,ASSPWAGAGTGELF
TRBV20-1,TRBJ2-1,SARPRTASSYNEQF
TRBV7-9,TRBJ2-1,ANSLVVSYNEQF
TRBV30,TRBJ2-5,AWSLPDGLQETQY
TRBV12-5,TRBJ2-5,ATSHRETQY
TRBV7-9,TRBJ2-1,ASSPALSDEQF
TRBV6-2/TRBV6-3,TRBJ2-2,ASIIRVGAQDTGELF
TRBV5-6,TRBJ1-1,ASSLGLGGGMAF
TRBV6-6,TRBJ1-1,ASSYSVTTGVTEAF
TRBV27,TRBJ2-3,ASSPVSPIDDTQY
TRBV7-6,TRBJ2-5,ASSVLAGGPERETQY
TRBV11-1,TRBJ1-2,ASSSGWTDWDGYT
TRBV7-2,TRBJ2-3,ASSYGSGRSTDTQY
TRBV12-3/TRBV12-4,TRBJ2-7,ASSTGIHEQY
TRBV15,TRBJ2-6,ATAGGKSSGANVLT
TRBV7-3,TRBJ2-1,ASSLKGDNPYNEQF
TRBV7-2,TRBJ2-5,ASSKETQY
TRBV6-1,TRBJ1-1,AIPDRAGLGGTEAF
TRBV10-3,TRBJ2-3,AISELPGYSRTDTQY
TRBV6-2/TRBV6-3,TRBJ1-1,ASSYSGGSNTEAF
TRBV2,TRBJ1-2,ASIEQGSYGYT
TRBV15,TRBJ2-1,ATSGRTGGVGNEQF
TRBV7-3,TRBJ2-1,ASSLTRAGSSYNEQF
TRBV12-3/TRBV12-4,TRBJ2-7,ASRHGVLYEQY
TRBV28,TRBJ2-6,ASSLTLDGANVLT
TRBV27,TRBJ2-2,ASSLTANTGELF
TRBV29-1,TRBJ1-1,SVLKGHRNTEAF
TRBV15,TRBJ2-1,ATSRDLGGPYNEQF
TRBV10-2,TRBJ2-3,ATATDTQY
TRBV3-1,TRBJ2-3,ASSQEMLRGDTDTQY
TRBV11-3,TRBJ1-1,ASSFRGGWGMNTEAF
TRBV20-1,TRBJ2-1,SARDLQASGGAYNEQF
TRBV7-9,TRBJ2-3,ASSLSTSGGTTDTQY
TRBV7-9,TRBJ1-3,ASSSVGANSGNTIY
TRBV6-1,TRBJ2-1,ASSELDRGYNEQF
TRBV3-1,TRBJ2-3,ASSQETGGRGDTQY